This TCR beta chain was retrieved from a study of neoadjuvant anti-PD-1 for oral cavity cancer. Study outcomes and limitations: Post-nivolumab, blood T cell clonality was significantly elevated in non-responders.

Clones were read by immunoSEQ multiplex PCR, and TCRdb kept only the in-frame ones, dropping some. The sample includes 60,000 to 80,000 clones, more than 60% of them seen just once. As regards this clone: The target antigen is unknown.

The CDR3 totals 20 residues. V shed 5 bases and J 0 bases; nucleotides not matched to a gene: 13. Germline assignment: CDR1 SGHNT and CDR2 YENEEA. Sequencing was performed on PBMCs, taken before nivolumab (anti-PD-1) treatment. This sequence was found in a person between 40 and 80 years old with oral cavity squamous cell carcinoma. The V call is TRBV11-3, the J call TRBJ2-6; 10 bases agree with TRBD1. The CDR3 DNA reads as TGTGCCAGCAGCGCCAGGTTCTCCGGGACAGGGGACTCTGGGGCCAACGTCCTGACTTTC. It codes for CASSARFSGTGDSGANVLTF. The whole variable domain, filled in from reference TRBV11-3 and TRBJ2-6, reads EAGVVQSPRYKIIEKKQPVAFWCNPISGHNTLYWYLQNLGQGPELLIRYENEEAVDDSQLPKDRFSAERLKGVDSTLKIQPAELGDSAVYLCASSARFSGTGDSGANVLTFGAGSRLTVL.